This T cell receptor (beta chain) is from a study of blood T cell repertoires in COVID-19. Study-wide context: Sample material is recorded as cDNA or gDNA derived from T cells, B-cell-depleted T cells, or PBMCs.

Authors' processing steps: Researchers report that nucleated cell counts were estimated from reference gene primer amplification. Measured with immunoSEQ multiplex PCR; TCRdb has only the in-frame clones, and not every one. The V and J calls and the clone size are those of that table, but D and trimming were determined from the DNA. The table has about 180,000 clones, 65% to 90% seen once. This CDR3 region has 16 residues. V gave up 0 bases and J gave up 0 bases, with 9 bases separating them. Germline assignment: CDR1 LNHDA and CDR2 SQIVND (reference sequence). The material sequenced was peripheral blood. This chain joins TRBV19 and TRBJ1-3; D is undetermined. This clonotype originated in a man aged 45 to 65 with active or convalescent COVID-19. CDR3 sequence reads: CASSIEIQPSGNTIYF. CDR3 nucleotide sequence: TGTGCCAGTAGTATAGAGATACAGCCCTCTGGAAACACCATATATTTT.